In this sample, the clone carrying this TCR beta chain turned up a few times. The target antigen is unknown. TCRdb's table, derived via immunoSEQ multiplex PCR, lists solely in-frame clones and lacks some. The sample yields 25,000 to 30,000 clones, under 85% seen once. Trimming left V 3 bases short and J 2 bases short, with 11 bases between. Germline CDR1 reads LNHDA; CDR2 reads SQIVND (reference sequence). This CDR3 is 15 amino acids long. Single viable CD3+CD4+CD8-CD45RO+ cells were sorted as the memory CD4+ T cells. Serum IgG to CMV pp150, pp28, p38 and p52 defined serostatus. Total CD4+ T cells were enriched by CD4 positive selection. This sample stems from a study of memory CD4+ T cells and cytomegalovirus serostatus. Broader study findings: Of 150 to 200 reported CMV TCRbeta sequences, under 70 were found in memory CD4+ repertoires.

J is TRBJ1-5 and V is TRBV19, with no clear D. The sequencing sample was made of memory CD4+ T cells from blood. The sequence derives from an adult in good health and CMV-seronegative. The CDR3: CASSIWGRGNQPQHF. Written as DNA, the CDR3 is TGTGCCAGTAGTATCTGGGGTCGGGGCAATCAGCCCCAGCATTTT.